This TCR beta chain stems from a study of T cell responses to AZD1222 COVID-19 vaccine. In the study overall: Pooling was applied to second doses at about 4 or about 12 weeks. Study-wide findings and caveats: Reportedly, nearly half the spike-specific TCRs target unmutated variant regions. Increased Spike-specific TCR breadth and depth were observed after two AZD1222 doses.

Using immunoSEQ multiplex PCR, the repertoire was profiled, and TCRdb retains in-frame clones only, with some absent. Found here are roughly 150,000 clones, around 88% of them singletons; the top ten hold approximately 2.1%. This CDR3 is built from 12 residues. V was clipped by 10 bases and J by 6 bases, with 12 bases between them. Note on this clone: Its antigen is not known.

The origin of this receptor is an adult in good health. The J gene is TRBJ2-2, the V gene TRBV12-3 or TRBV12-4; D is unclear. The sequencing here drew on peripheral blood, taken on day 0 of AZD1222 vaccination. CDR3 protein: CATSGVAGELFF. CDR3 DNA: TGTGCCACGTCTGGGGTGGCCGGGGAGCTGTTTTTT.